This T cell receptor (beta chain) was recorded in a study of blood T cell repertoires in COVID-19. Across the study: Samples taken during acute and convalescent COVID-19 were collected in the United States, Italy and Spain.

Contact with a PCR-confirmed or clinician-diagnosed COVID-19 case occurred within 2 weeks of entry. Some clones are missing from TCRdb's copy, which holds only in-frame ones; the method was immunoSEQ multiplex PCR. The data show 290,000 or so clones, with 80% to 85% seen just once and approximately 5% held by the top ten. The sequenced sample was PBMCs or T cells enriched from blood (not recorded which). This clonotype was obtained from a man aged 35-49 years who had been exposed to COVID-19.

The CDR3: CATSRDLYQETQYF. The CDR3 DNA reads TGTGCCACCAGCAGAGATCTGTACCAAGAGACCCAGTACTTC. The rearrangement links TRBV15 to TRBJ2-5; D gene unclear. The CDR3 spans 14 residues. The germline V gene encodes CDR1 LNHNV and CDR2 YYDKDF (reference sequence). Trimming shortened V by 0 bases and J by 0 bases, and 5 bases separated the two germline ends.